Listed below are T cell receptor beta chains from one sample, sequenced in a study of T cells in Graves' hyperthyroidism and ophthalmopathy. A single record per CDR3 protein comes from TCRdb applying MiXCR to the multiplex PCR reads. Of about 270,000 distinct CDR3 sequences in the sample, approximately 24% are singletons; the top ten hold approximately 35%. Input material: blood. These receptor sequences come from a woman in her 40s with Graves' ophthalmopathy. Both conserved end residues are part of each CDR3.

TRBJ2-7	TRBV9	CASSADRASYEQYF
TRBJ1-1	TRBV2	CASSEMVRAEAFF
TRBJ1-5	TRBV28	CASARGVSNQPQHF
TRBJ2-7	TRBV12-3/TRBV12-4	CASRDTGTFSYEQYF
TRBJ2-7	TRBV6-1	CASSDSGRYEQYF
TRBJ2-5	TRBV6-2/TRBV6-3	CASSYWDREQETQYF
TRBJ1-2	TRBV6-2/TRBV6-3	CASSYEQENYGYTF
TRBJ2-7	TRBV7-9	CASSLADRSYEQYF
TRBJ2-5	TRBV5-1	CASSPLPGGQETQYF
TRBJ2-2	TRBV5-1	CASSFIAGEGTGELFF
TRBJ1-2	TRBV20-1	CSASVQYGYTF
TRBJ2-5	TRBV12-3/TRBV12-4	CASSVVSYQETQYF
TRBJ2-7	TRBV11-2	CASSLLGGTYEQYF
TRBJ1-3	TRBV20-1	CSASLLGNTIYF
TRBJ1-1	TRBV5-1	CASRATTGNTEAFF
TRBJ1-2	TRBV19	CAGTRMGRPGLSYGYTF
TRBJ2-7	TRBV28	CASSTGTGVWEQYF
TRBJ2-7	TRBV4-1	CASSQGSGYEQYF
TRBJ2-7	TRBV9	CASGGGDEQYF
TRBJ1-2	TRBV12-3/TRBV12-4	CASSLGRTYGYTF
TRBJ2-4	TRBV19	CASRPGQKKNIQYF
TRBJ2-7	TRBV5-1	CASSLAPTSGSSYEQYF
TRBJ1-2	TRBV19	CASSTGPGGNYGYTF
TRBJ2-2	TRBV5-1	CASKRTSSAGELFF
TRBJ1-1	TRBV7-9	CASSTGAHTEAFF
TRBJ2-7	TRBV12-3/TRBV12-4	CASSFTTASYEQYF
TRBJ1-5	TRBV10-3	CAIRADGGNQPQHF
TRBJ1-1	TRBV12-5	CASGLVISSLYTEAFF
TRBJ2-5	TRBV28	CASSFRGGAGETQYF
TRBJ1-2	TRBV7-2	CASSLAAGYNYGYTF
TRBJ2-2	TRBV14	CASSQKLGTSLAGELFF
TRBJ2-7	TRBV28	CASSPRTGEDEQYF
TRBJ1-6	TRBV15	CATARDISRNSPLHF
TRBJ2-5	TRBV19	CASSPGKASGRMRETQYF
TRBJ2-5	TRBV12-3/TRBV12-4	CASSLDGRGLWETQYF
TRBJ1-5	TRBV6-2/TRBV6-3	CASNGDSNQPQHF
TRBJ1-1	TRBV5-1	CASSWGERANTEAFF
TRBJ2-5	TRBV30	CARSDQAQETQYF
TRBJ1-1	TRBV29-1	CSVYRDRNTEAFF
TRBJ1-5	TRBV3-1	CASSQEPYSNQPQHF
TRBJ2-7	TRBV4-1	CAISQVRLAGVPEQYF
TRBJ1-1	TRBV19	CASSIGRFTEAFF
TRBJ2-5	TRBV20-1	CSAPGPTGVVETQYF
TRBJ1-6	TRBV27	CASSPYRRQNSPLHF
TRBJ2-6	TRBV5-1	CASSLFGQTSGANVLTF
TRBJ1-6	TRBV5-1	CASKEGTGDSPLHF
TRBJ1-2	TRBV20-1	CSGTDNYGYTF
TRBJ2-7	TRBV15	CATSREGQGAYEQYF
TRBJ2-5	TRBV18	CASSPPGQGGQTQYF
TRBJ2-2	TRBV3-1	CASSKREATGELFF
TRBJ1-1	TRBV4-1	CASSQARERAEAFF
TRBJ2-7	TRBV28	CASSLAEQRTMYEQYF
TRBJ1-2	TRBV6-1	CASMRAGQGNGYTF
TRBJ1-2	TRBV5-1	CASSGSYGYGYTF